These 25 T cell receptor beta chains share one sample of origin, sequenced in a study of cytomegalovirus exposure and HLA in healthy donors. Researchers ran the PCR with 60 Vbeta and 13 Jbeta primers. Only in-frame clones appear in the TCRdb table, and some are missing; sequencing was by immunoSEQ multiplex PCR. The sample carries about 140,000 clones, roughly 80% recorded once. The sample comprised PBMCs. The source is a man between 18 and 29 years old in good health and CMV-seropositive.

The V and J genes are TRBV9 and TRBJ2-7; possibly TRBD2 for D (6 bases). This CDR3 is 15 amino acids long. Germline loops: CDR1 SGDLS, CDR2 YYNGEE. V shed 7 bases and J shed 7 bases, with 24 bases lying between them. This chain's CDR3 is CASSSTGTGVSEQYF. CDR3 bases: TGTGCCAGCTCTTCGACCGGGACTGGTGTGAGTGAGCAGTACTTC.

This chain uses TRBV6-1 with TRBJ1-2; D not certain. V lost 0 bases and J lost 6, with 8 bases in between. This CDR3 is built from 13 residues. Per the germline V gene, CDR1 is MNHNS and CDR2 is SASEGT. As DNA, the CDR3 is TGTGCCAGCAGTGAAGCCGACACGGATGGCTACACCTTC. Translation: CASSEADTDGYTF.

The chain joins TRBV2 to TRBJ2-3, with 9 positions matching TRBD1. Unmatched junction bases numbered 9, after V lost 5 bases and J lost 3 bases. Germline CDR1 SNHLY, CDR2 FYNNEI. There are 16 residues in the CDR3. The CDR3 spells CASSYRTGVSTDTQYF. CDR3 in DNA: TGTGCCAGCAGTTACAGGACAGGGGTGTCGACAGATACGCAGTATTTT.

This chain connects TRBV27 to TRBJ2-2; tentative D call: TRBD2 (6 bases). The V gene's germline CDR1 is MNHEY and CDR2 SMNVEV (reference sequence). The CDR3 covers 14 residues. V lost 2 bases to trimming and J lost 4 bases, with 8 bases between them. The CDR3 protein is CASSLAGGTGELFF. DNA for the CDR3: TGTGCCAGCAGTTTAGCCGGGGGCACCGGGGAGCTGTTTTTT.

This chain uses TRBV5-4 with TRBJ2-7; D may be TRBD1 (5 bases). This CDR3 comprises 13 residues. Germline values: CDR1 SGHNT, CDR2 YYREEE (reference sequence). V dropped 0 bases and J dropped 4 bases, with 8 bases sitting between them. This CDR3 is CASSLDRRYEQYF. The CDR3 DNA reads TGTGCCAGCAGCTTGGACAGGAGATACGAGCAGTACTTC.

The chain is built from TRBV18 and TRBJ2-7; 8 nucleotides match TRBD1. The CDR3 contains 15 residues. CDR1 KGHSH and CDR2 LQKENI come from the germline V gene. V was clipped by 6 bases and J by 2 bases; unmatched bases: 9. The CDR3 sequence: CASSRSRDRPYEQYF. CDR3 coding DNA: TGTGCCAGCTCGCGGAGCCGGGACAGGCCCTACGAGCAGTACTTC.

This chain uses TRBV6-6 with TRBJ1-5; 11 positions agree with TRBD1. The V and J ends lost 6 bases and 2 bases, in that order; junction bases with no gene match: 6. Germline CDR1 and CDR2: MNHNY and SVGAGI (reference sequence). This CDR3 has 16 amino acids. The CDR3 DNA is TGTGCCAGCAGCGCCCGGGACAGGGGGGGCAATCAGCCCCAGCATTTT. It codes for CASSARDRGGNQPQHF.

The CDR3 spells CASRPQGYRNTEAFF. CDR3 sequence (DNA): TGCGCCAGCAGGCCGCAGGGGTATCGGAACACTGAAGCTTTCTTT. This sequence joins TRBV5-1 and TRBJ1-1, with a tentative D call TRBD1 (6 bases). The V gene's germline CDR1 is SGHRS and CDR2 YFSETQ. This CDR3 is built from 15 residues. Trimming cost V 5 bases and J 1 base, with 15 bases left between them.

To note about this clone: Compared with germline, one end of the junction differs, possibly owing to a read error. The rearrangement uses TRBV28 and TRBJ2-4; 10 positions agree with TRBD1. The CDR3 spans 15 residues. CDR1 and CDR2 (germline): MDHEN, SYDVKM. DNA of the CDR3: TGTTCCAGCAGGACAGGGGGACGAGCCAAAAACATTCAGTACTTC. Amino acids: CSSRTGGRAKNIQYF.

J is TRBJ2-7 and V is TRBV27; the D gene is possibly TRBD2 (6 bases). The V end lost 5 bases, the J end lost 4 bases, and 21 bases lay between the germline ends. The CDR3 has 16 residues. Germline V CDR1 and CDR2: MNHEY, SMNVEV (reference sequence). CDR3 protein: CASSTRDSFKLYEQYF. CDR3 sequence (DNA): TGTGCCAGCAGTACTCGGGACTCTTTTAAATTATACGAGCAGTACTTC.

The V call is TRBV10-3, the J call TRBJ2-7, with D possibly being TRBD2 (5 bases). The CDR3 loop spans 15 amino acids. Germline V gene lookup returns CDR1 ENHRY and CDR2 SYGVKD. With 1 base removed from V and 4 bases from J, the gap between germline ends came to 14 bases. CDR3 DNA sequence: TGTGCCATCAGTGAGTTAGCGCTTTCTAGATACGAGCAGTACTTC. Amino acids: CAISELALSRYEQYF.

The chain joins TRBV10-1 to TRBJ2-1, with 7 bases that match TRBD2. V lost 3 bases to trimming and J lost 4 bases; unmatched junction nucleotides: 6. The germline gives CDR1 WNHNN, CDR2 SYGVQD (reference sequence). This CDR3 is 15 amino acids long. The CDR3: CASSEDPAGYNEQFF. The CDR3 DNA reads as TGCGCCAGCAGTGAAGATCCAGCGGGGTACAATGAGCAGTTCTTC.

This chain links TRBV29-1 with TRBJ2-7, with a weak D call TRBD2 (6 bases). The CDR3 loop spans 14 amino acids. Trimming cost V 1 base and J 3 bases, with 13 bases left between them. Germline V gives CDR1 SQVTM, CDR2 ANQGSEA. CDR3 amino acids: CSVEARGGDYEQYF. The CDR3 nucleotides are TGCAGCGTTGAAGCACGTGGAGGGGACTACGAGCAGTACTTC.

V is TRBV2 and J is TRBJ2-5; 12 bases map to TRBD1. The V segment lost 8 bases and the J segment 5 bases; nucleotides outside the gene matches: 12. Germline V gene data show CDR1 as SNHLY and CDR2 as FYNNEI. This CDR3 has 16 residues. As DNA, the CDR3 is TGTGCCAGCTCCTCGGTCGGGACAGGGGGCAAGGAGACCCAGTACTTC. Its translation: CASSSVGTGGKETQYF.

There are many counts of this clone. The V and J genes are TRBV4-2 and TRBJ2-7; 8 positions match TRBD2. CDR1 and CDR2 (germline): LGHNA, YNFKEQ. The V segment lost 1 base and the J segment 0 bases; nucleotides outside the gene matches: 8. The CDR3 sequence is 17 residues long. CDR3 protein: CASSQGTTSGASYEQYF. In DNA form, the CDR3 reads TGTGCCAGCAGCCAAGGCACTACTAGCGGAGCCTCCTACGAGCAGTACTTC.

This clone came up a few times. The V call is TRBV19, the J call TRBJ1-4, with D unresolved. The germline V gene has CDR1 LNHDA and CDR2 SQIVND (reference sequence). V lost 5 bases and J 0 bases, leaving 13 bases between the germline ends. The CDR3 covers 16 residues. DNA for the CDR3: TGTGCCAGTAGTTACGAAGCCCCTGCAACTAATGAAAAACTGTTTTTT. It specifies CASSYEAPATNEKLFF.

The chain combines TRBV30 with TRBJ1-2; 7 nucleotides agree with TRBD1. The CDR3 has 13 amino acids. Losses at the gene ends were 0 bases for V and 7 bases for J; bases not matched to a gene: 5. CDR1 is GTSNPN and CDR2 is SVGIG in the germline V gene (reference sequence). This CDR3 reads CAWSVTTGSGYTF. CDR3 nucleotides: TGTGCCTGGAGTGTCACGACAGGGAGTGGCTACACCTTC. The full variable domain, rest sourced from reference TRBV30 and TRBJ1-2, is SQTIHQWPATLVQPVGSPLSLECTVEGTSNPNLYWYRQAAGRGLQLLFYSVGIGQISSEVPQNLSASRPQDRQFILSSKKLLLSDSGFYLCAWSVTTGSGYTFGSGTRLTVV.

This rearrangement joins TRBV5-4 to TRBJ2-3; 7 positions match TRBD2. The V gene end was trimmed by 4 bases and the J gene end by 2 bases; junction bases not matched to a gene: 10. CDR3 length: 16 residues. Germline CDR1 SGHNT, CDR2 YYREEE (reference sequence). CDR3 sequence reads: CASSPGAGRATDTQYF. The CDR3 DNA reads TGTGCCAGCAGCCCCGGTGCTGGGAGGGCCACAGATACGCAGTATTTT. Supplemented by reference TRBV5-4 and TRBJ2-3, the full variable domain reads ETGVTQSPTHLIKTRGQQVTLRCSSQSGHNTVSWYQQALGQGPQFIFQYYREEENGRGNFPPRFSGLQFPNYSSELNVNALELDDSALYLCASSPGAGRATDTQYFGPGTRLTVL.

The chain is built from TRBV19 and TRBJ1-2; the match to TRBD1 covers 7 bases. V lost 6 bases to trimming and J lost 4 bases; unmatched junction nucleotides: 5. The CDR3 contains 13 residues. Germline V gene data show CDR1 as LNHDA and CDR2 as SQIVND (reference sequence). The CDR3 loop reads CASSPDRIYGYTF. The CDR3 DNA is TGTGCCAGTAGCCCGGACAGGATCTATGGCTACACCTTC.

V usage is TRBV27 and J usage is TRBJ2-7; the match to TRBD1 covers 9 bases. Germline lookup yields CDR1 MNHEY and CDR2 SMNVEV (reference sequence). This CDR3 spans 15 amino acids. Germline trimming cut 2 bases from V and 3 bases from J; bases unmatched to any gene: 5. The CDR3 spells CASSLRQGVVYEQYF. The CDR3 DNA follows: TGTGCCAGCAGTTTAAGACAGGGGGTCGTCTACGAGCAGTACTTC.

The chain employs TRBV7-9 and TRBJ2-1; TRBD2 aligns across 7 bases. The ends lost 2 bases at V and 4 bases at J; junction bases unmatched: 5. The CDR3 runs 15 residues. Germline V gene sequence: CDR1 SEHNR, CDR2 FQNEAQ (reference sequence). The CDR3: CASSLRGETYNEQFF. The DNA of the CDR3 is TGTGCCAGCAGCTTACGGGGGGAAACTTACAATGAGCAGTTCTTC.

This clone appeared once. A read error may produce the germline difference seen at one junction end. The chain employs TRBV14 and TRBJ1-4; possible D gene TRBD1, 5 bases. CDR3 length: 15 amino acids. Germline loops: CDR1 SGHDN, CDR2 FVKESK. CDR3 residues: CTSSRMGQGGEKLFF. The CDR3 coding sequence is TGTACCAGCAGCCGGATGGGGCAGGGAGGTGAAAAACTGTTTTTT.

The rearrangement uses TRBV2 and TRBJ1-2; 11 bases line up with TRBD1. V gave up 10 bases and J gave up 7 bases; unmatched junction bases: 11. The CDR3 consists of 14 residues. Per the germline V gene, CDR1 is SNHLY and CDR2 is FYNNEI. The CDR3 nucleotides read TGTGCCAACAGAAACCGGGACAGGGGGTGTGGCTACACCTTC. Its translation: CANRNRDRGCGYTF. Using reference TRBV2 and TRBJ1-2 for the parts outside the CDR3, the full variable domain is EPEVTQTPSHQVTQMGQEVILRCVPISNHLYFYWYRQILGQKVEFLVSFYNNEISEKSEIFDDQFSVERPDGSNFTLKIRSTKLEDSAMYFCANRNRDRGCGYTFGSGTRLTVV.

The chain combines TRBV27 with TRBJ2-1, with 8 bases that match TRBD2. The germline V gene encodes CDR1 MNHEY and CDR2 SMNVEV (reference sequence). This CDR3 has 14 residues. The V and J ends lost 7 bases and 6 bases, in that order; junction bases with no gene match: 8. Here the CDR3 DNA reads TGTGCCAGCAACACCCGGGCGGGGGGCAATGAGCAGTTCTTC. Protein: CASNTRAGGNEQFF.

This clone was counted a single time. V is TRBV4-1 and J is TRBJ2-7; 7 bases are shared with TRBD1. This CDR3 is 16 amino acids long. J lost 2 bases, V lost 2 bases, and 9 bases had no gene match. The germline V gene encodes CDR1 MGHRA and CDR2 YSYEKL. The CDR3 reads CASSQPTGKRPYEQYF. CDR3 in DNA: TGCGCCAGCAGCCAACCGACAGGGAAGCGCCCCTACGAGCAGTACTTC.